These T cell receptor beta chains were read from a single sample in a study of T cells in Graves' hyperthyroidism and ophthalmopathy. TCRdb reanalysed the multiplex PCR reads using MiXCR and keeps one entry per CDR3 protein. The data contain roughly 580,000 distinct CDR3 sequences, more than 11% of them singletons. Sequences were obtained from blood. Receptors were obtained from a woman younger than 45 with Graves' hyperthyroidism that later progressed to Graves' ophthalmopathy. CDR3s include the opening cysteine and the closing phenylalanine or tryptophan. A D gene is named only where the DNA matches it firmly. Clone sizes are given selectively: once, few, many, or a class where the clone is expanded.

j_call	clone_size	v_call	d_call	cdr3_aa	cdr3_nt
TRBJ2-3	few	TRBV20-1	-	CSARDMLLPSVDTQYF	TGCAGTGCTAGAGATATGCTATTACCCTCCGTCGATACGCAGTATTTT
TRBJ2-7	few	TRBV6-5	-	CASSYGEYRGYEQYF	TGTGCCAGCAGTTACGGGGAGTACCGGGGCTACGAGCAGTACTTC
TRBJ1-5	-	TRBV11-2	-	CASSLGVFGQPQHF	TGTGCCAGCAGCTTAGGGGTTTTCGGGCAGCCCCAGCATTTT
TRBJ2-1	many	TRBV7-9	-	CASSLALSDEQFF	TGTGCCAGCAGCTTAGCTCTCTCGGATGAGCAGTTCTTC
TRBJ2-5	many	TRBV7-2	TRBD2	CASSLTSGMGETQYF	TGTGCCAGCAGCTTGACTAGCGGGATGGGGGAGACCCAGTACTTC
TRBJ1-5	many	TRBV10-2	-	CASSESRDQPQHF	TGCGCCAGCAGTGAGTCGAGAGATCAGCCCCAGCATTTT
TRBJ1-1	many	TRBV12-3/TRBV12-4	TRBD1	CASRRDRVLPEAFF	TGTGCCAGTCGCCGGGACAGGGTACTTCCTGAAGCTTTCTTT
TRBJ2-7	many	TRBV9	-	CASSDLEKDYEQYF	TGTGCCAGCAGCGACCTCGAGAAAGATTACGAGCAGTACTTC
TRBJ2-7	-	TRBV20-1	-	CSARGSNPLYEQYF	TGCAGTGCTAGGGGGTCGAACCCTCTCTACGAGCAGTACTTC
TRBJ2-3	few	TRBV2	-	CATIAGLATTDTQYF	TGTGCCACCATAGCCGGGCTAGCGACCACAGATACGCAGTATTTT
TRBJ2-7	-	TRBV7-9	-	CASSSLAAVDYEQYF	TGTGCCAGCAGCTCTTTAGCGGCAGTTGACTACGAGCAGTACTTC
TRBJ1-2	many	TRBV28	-	CASRTAQGPLYGYTF	TGTGCCAGCAGAACTGCTCAGGGACCTTTATATGGCTACACCTTC
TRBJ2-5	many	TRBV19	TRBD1	CASKRTGGETQYF	TGTGCCAGTAAGAGGACAGGGGGCGAGACCCAGTACTTC
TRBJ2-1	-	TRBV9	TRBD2	CASSVLLSGTSGSSYNEQFF	TGTGCCAGCAGCGTACTCCTTTCCGGGACTAGCGGGAGTAGCTACAATGAGCAGTTCTTC
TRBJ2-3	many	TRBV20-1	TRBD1	CSALGQGTDTQYF	TGCAGTGCCCTCGGACAGGGTACAGATACGCAGTATTTT
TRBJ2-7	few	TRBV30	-	CAWISNSYEQYF	TGTGCCTGGATCTCCAACTCCTACGAGCAGTACTTC
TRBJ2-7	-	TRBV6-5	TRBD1	CASSSPDRGMYEQYF	TGTGCCAGCAGTTCGCCGGACAGGGGGATGTACGAGCAGTACTTC
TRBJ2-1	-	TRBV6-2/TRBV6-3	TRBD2	CASSYATTSGRALGNEQFF	TGTGCCAGCAGTTACGCGACGACTAGCGGGAGGGCCCTTGGAAATGAGCAGTTCTTC
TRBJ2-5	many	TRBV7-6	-	CASSLITSQETQYF	TGTGCCAGCAGCTTAATCACTAGTCAAGAGACCCAGTACTTC
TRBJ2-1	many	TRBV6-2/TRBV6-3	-	CASTEPRERSNEQFF	TGTGCCAGCACCGAACCCCGGGAGCGAAGTAATGAGCAGTTCTTC
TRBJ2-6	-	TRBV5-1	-	CASSLKENFSGANVLTF	TGCGCCAGCAGCTTGAAAGAGAACTTCTCTGGGGCCAACGTCCTGACTTTC
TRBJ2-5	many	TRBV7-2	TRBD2	CAGSYTGTSEQETQYF	TGTGCCGGCAGCTATACCGGGACTAGCGAGCAAGAGACCCAGTACTTC
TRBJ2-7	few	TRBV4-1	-	CASSQRELVGNYEQYF	TGCGCCAGCAGCCAACGCGAACTAGTGGGGAACTACGAGCAGTACTTC
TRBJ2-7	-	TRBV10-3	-	CAISSDAYEQYF	TGTGCCATCAGTTCAGATGCGTACGAGCAGTACTTC
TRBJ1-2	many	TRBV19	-	CASSMTGPIYGYTF	TGTGCCAGTAGTATGACGGGTCCTATCTATGGCTACACCTTC
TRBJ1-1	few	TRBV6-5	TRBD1	CASSYFRDSEAFF	TGTGCCAGCAGTTATTTCCGGGACAGTGAAGCTTTCTTT
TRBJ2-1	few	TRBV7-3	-	CASSFYGPNNEQFF	TGTGCCAGCAGCTTCTATGGACCCAACAATGAGCAGTTCTTC
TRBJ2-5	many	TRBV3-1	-	CASSLAQEQTQYF	TGTGCCAGCAGCCTTGCTCAGGAGCAGACCCAGTACTTC
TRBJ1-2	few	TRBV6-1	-	CASSLTNGDGYTF	TGTGCCAGCAGTCTCACCAACGGGGATGGCTACACCTTC
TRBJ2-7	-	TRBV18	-	CASSAKNYEQYF	TGTGCCAGCTCAGCCAAAAACTACGAGCAGTACTTC
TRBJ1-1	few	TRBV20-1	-	CSAPTVLNTEAFF	TGCAGTGCTCCGACAGTGCTGAACACTGAAGCTTTCTTT
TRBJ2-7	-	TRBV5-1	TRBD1	CASSPDGQGFEQYF	TGCGCCAGCAGCCCCGATGGACAGGGGTTCGAGCAGTACTTC
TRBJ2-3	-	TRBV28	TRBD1	CASSSGGQGVDTQYF	TGTGCCAGCAGTTCGGGGGGACAGGGAGTAGATACGCAGTATTTT
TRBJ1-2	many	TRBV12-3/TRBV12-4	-	CASSLAAPGYTF	TGTGCCAGCAGTTTAGCCGCACCAGGCTACACCTTC
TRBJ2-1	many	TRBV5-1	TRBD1	CASSLGTGGHEQFF	TGCGCCAGCAGCTTGGGGACAGGGGGGCATGAGCAGTTCTTC
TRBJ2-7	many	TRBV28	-	CASSLQATTYEQYF	TGTGCCAGCAGTTTACAGGCCACCACCTACGAGCAGTACTTC
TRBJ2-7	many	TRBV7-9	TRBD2	CASSGEQRDSYEQYF	TGTGCCAGCAGCGGCGAACAGCGGGATTCCTACGAGCAGTACTTC
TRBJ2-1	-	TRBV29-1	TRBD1	CSVDRGLSNEQFF	TGCAGCGTTGACAGGGGGCTCTCGAATGAGCAGTTCTTC
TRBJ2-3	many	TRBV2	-	CASKLAVPFTDTQYF	TGTGCCAGTAAACTAGCAGTACCCTTCACAGATACGCAGTATTTT
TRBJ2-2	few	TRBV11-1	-	CASSLQGSTGELFF	TGTGCCAGCAGCCTACAGGGAAGCACCGGGGAGCTGTTTTTT
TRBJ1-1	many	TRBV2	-	CASRGNMNTEAFF	TGTGCCAGCAGGGGAAACATGAACACTGAAGCTTTCTTT
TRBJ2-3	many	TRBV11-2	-	CASSFSSGVNTDTQYF	TGTGCCAGCAGCTTCTCTTCTGGAGTTAACACAGATACGCAGTATTTT